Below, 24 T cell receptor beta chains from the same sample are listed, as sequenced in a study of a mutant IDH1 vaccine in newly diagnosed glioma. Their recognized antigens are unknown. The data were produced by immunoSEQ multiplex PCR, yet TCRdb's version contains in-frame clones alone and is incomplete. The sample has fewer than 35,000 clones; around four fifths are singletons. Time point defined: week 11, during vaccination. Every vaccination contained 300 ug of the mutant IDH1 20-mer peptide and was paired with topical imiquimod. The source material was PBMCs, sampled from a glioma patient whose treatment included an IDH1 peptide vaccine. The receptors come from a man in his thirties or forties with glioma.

CDR3 sequence: CSVGGRALNTEAFF. CDR3 nucleotide sequence: TGCAGCGTTGGGGGGCGGGCTTTGAACACTGAAGCTTTCTTT. The chain has TRBV29-1 and TRBJ1-1; possibly TRBD1 for D (6 bases). This CDR3 is built from 14 residues. Deletions cut 4 bases from V and 0 bases from J, with 12 bases between. Germline CDR1 and CDR2: SQVTM and ANQGSEA.

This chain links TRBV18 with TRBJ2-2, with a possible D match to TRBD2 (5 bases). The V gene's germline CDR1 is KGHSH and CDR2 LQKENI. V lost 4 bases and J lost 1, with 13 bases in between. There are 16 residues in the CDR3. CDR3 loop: CASSLATILNTGELFF. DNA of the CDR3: TGTGCCAGCTCACTGGCGACTATCTTGAACACCGGGGAGCTGTTTTTT.

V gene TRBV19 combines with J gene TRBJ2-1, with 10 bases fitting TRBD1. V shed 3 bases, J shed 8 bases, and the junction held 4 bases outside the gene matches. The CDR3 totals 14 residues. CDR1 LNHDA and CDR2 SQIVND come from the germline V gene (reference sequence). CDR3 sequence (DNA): TGTGCCAGTAGTATCGGGACAGGGGAGTATGAGCAGTTCTTC. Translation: CASSIGTGEYEQFF.

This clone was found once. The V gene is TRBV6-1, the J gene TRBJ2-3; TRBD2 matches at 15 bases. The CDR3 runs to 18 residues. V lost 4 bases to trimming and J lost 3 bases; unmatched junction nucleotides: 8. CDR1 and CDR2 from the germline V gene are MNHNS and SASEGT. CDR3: CASSGLWTSGRVTDTQYF. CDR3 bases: TGTGCCAGCAGTGGACTATGGACTAGCGGGAGGGTAACAGATACGCAGTATTTT.

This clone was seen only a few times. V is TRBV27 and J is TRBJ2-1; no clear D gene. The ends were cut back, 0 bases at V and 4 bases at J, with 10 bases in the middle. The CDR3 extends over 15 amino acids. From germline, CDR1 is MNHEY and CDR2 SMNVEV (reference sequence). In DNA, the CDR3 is TGTGCCAGCAGTTTATCTGGGTTAGGATACAATGAGCAGTTCTTC. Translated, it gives CASSLSGLGYNEQFF.

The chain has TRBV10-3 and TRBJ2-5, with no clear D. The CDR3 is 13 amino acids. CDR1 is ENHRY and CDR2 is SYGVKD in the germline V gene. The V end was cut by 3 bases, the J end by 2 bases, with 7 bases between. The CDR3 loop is CAISDGDQETQYF. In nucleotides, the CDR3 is TGTGCCATCAGTGATGGAGATCAAGAGACCCAGTACTTC.

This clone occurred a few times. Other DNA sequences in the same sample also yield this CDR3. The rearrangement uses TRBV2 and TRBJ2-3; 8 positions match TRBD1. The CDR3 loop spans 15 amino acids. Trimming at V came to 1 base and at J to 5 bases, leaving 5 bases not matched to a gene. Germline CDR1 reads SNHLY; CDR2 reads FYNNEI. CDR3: CASSEGQGAIDTQYF. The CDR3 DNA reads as TGTGCCAGCAGTGAAGGGCAGGGGGCGATAGATACGCAGTATTTT.

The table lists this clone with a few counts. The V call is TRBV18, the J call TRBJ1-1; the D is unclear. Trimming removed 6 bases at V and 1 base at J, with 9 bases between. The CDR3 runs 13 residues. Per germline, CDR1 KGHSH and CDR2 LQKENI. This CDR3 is CASSTTGNTEAFF. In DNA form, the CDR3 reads TGTGCCAGCTCTACGACTGGGAACACTGAAGCTTTCTTT.

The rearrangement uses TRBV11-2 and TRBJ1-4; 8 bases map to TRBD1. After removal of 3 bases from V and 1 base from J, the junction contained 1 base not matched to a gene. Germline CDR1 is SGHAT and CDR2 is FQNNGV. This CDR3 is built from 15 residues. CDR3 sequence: CASSLGTGTNEKLFF. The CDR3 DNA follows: TGTGCCAGCAGCTTGGGGACAGGAACTAATGAAAAACTGTTTTTT.

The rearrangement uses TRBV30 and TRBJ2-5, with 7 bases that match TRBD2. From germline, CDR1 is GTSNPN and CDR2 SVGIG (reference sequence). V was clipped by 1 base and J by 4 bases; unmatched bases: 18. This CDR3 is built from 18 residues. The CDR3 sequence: CAWSDPTSGGSHPETQYF. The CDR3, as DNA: TGTGCCTGGAGTGACCCCACGAGTGGCGGGAGCCACCCAGAGACCCAGTACTTC.

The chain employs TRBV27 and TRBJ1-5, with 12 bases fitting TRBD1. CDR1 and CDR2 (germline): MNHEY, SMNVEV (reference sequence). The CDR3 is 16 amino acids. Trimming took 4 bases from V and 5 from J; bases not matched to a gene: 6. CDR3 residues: CASSSYRDRGHQPQHF. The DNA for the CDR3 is TGTGCCAGCAGTTCGTACCGGGACAGGGGGCATCAGCCCCAGCATTTT.

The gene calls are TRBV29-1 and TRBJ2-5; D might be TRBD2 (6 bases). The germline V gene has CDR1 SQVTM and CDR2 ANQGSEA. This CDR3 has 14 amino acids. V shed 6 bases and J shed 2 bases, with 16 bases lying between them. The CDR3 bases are TGCAGCGTGGGGGAGGCGAGACGTCAAGAGACCCAGTACTTC. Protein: CSVGEARRQETQYF.

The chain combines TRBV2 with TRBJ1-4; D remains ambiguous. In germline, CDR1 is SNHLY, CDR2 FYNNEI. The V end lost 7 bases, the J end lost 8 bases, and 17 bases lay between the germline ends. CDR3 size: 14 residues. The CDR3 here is CASKVVAGGEKLFF. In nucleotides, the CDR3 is TGTGCCAGCAAGGTTGTCGCAGGCGGGGAAAAACTGTTTTTT.

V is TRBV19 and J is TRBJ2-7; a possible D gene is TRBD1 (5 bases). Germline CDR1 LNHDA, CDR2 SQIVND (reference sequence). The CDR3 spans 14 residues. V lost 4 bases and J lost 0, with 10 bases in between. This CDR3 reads CASSTQGLSYEQYF. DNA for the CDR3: TGTGCCAGTAGTACCCAGGGCCTCTCCTACGAGCAGTACTTC.

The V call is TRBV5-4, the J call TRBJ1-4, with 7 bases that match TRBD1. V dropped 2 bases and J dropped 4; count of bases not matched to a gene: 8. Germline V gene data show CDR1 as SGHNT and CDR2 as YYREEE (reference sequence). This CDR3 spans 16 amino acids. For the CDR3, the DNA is TGTGCCAGCAGCTTATACCGGGACAGACATAATGAAAAACTGTTTTTT. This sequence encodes CASSLYRDRHNEKLFF. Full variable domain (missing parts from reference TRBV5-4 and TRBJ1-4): ETGVTQSPTHLIKTRGQQVTLRCSSQSGHNTVSWYQQALGQGPQFIFQYYREEENGRGNFPPRFSGLQFPNYSSELNVNALELDDSALYLCASSLYRDRHNEKLFFGSGTQLSVL.

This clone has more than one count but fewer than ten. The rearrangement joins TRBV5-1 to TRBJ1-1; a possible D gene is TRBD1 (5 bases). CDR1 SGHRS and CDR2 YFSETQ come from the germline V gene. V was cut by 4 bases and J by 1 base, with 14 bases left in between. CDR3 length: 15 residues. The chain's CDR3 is CASSRGTGENTEAFF. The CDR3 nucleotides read TGCGCCAGCAGCCGGGGGACCGGGGAGAACACTGAAGCTTTCTTT.

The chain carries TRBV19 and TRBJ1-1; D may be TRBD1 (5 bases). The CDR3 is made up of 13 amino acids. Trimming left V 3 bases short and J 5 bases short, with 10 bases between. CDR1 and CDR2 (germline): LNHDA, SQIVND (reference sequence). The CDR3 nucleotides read TGTGCCAGTAGTATTCAGGGAGAAACTGAAGCTTTCTTT. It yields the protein CASSIQGETEAFF.

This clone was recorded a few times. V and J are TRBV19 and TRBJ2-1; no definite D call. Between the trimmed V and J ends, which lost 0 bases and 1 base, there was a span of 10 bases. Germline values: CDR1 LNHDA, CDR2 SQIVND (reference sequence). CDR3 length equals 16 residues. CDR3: CASSIELHTSYNEQFF. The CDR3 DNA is TGTGCCAGTAGTATAGAGCTTCATACGTCCTACAATGAGCAGTTCTTC.

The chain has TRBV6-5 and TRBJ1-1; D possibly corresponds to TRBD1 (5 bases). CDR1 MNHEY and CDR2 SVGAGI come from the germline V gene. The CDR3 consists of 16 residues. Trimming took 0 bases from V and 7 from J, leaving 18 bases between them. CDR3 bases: TGTGCCAGCAGTTACTCAAAGGGGACGGGTTCGGTTGAAGCTTTCTTT. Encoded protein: CASSYSKGTGSVEAFF.

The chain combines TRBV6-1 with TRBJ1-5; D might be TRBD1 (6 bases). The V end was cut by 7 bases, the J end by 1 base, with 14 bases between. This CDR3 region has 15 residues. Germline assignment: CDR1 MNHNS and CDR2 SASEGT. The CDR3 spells CASMGRGASNQPQHF. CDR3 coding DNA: TGTGCCAGCATGGGGCGGGGGGCAAGCAATCAGCCCCAGCATTTT.

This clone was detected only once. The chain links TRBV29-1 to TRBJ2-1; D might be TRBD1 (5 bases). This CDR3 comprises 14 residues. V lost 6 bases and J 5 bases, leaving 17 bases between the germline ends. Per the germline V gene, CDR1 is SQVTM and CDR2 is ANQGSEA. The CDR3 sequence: CSVLRSTGDNEQFF. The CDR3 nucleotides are TGCAGCGTCCTCCGTTCTACAGGTGACAATGAGCAGTTCTTC.

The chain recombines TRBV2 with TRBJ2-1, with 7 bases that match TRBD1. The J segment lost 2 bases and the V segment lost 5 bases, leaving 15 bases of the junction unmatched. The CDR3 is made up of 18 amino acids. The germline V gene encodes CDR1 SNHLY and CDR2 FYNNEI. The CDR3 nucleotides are TGTGCCAGCAGTTCTCCTTTTCCCGGGACAGATACCTACAATGAGCAGTTCTTC. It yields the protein CASSSPFPGTDTYNEQFF.

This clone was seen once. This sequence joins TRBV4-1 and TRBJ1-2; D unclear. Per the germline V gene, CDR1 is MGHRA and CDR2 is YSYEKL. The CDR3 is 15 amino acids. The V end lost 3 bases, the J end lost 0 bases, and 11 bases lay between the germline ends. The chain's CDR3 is CASSHPGTPNYGYTF. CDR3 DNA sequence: TGCGCCAGCAGCCATCCTGGAACACCTAACTATGGCTACACCTTC.

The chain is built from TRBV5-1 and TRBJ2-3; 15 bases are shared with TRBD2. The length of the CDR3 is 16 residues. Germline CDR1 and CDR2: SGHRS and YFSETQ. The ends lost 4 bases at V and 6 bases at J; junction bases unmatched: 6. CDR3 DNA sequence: TGCGCCAGCAGCCCAGATGGACTAGCGGGGGGGGATACGCAGTATTTT. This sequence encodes CASSPDGLAGGDTQYF.